This T cell receptor beta chain was recorded in a study of CD8 T cells in Susac syndrome. Reverse transcription of 0.5 to 1 ug RNA used random hexamers. The CDR3 of TCR beta was amplified by immunoSEQ multiplex PCR across 54 Vbeta and 13 Jbeta. Using its own MiXCR run on the immunoSEQ multiplex PCR reads, TCRdb lists one record per CDR3 protein. The table shows about 140,000 distinct CDR3 sequences, with under 97% occurring only once. The CDR3 loop spans 12 amino acids. Trimming stripped 4 bases from V and 7 bases from J, with 11 bases between. From germline, CDR1 is DFQATT and CDR2 SNEGSKA (reference sequence).

The chain has TRBV20-1 and TRBJ1-5; D is ambiguous. The sequenced material came from CD4+ T cells from PBMCs. The receptor was derived from a human donor with Susac syndrome. CDR3 amino acids: CSATAGDQPQHF. The CDR3 DNA reads TGCAGTGCTACGGCTGGTGACCAGCCCCAGCATTTT.